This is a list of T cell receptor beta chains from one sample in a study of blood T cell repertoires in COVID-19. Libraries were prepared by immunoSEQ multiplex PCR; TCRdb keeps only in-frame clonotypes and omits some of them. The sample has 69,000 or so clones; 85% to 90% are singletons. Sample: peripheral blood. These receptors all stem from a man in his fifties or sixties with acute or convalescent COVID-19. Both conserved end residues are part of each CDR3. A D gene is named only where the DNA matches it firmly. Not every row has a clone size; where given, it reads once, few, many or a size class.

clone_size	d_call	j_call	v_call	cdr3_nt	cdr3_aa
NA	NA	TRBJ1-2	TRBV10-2	TGCGCCAGCAGTTTGGGCGGGACTAACTATGGCTACACCTTC	CASSLGGTNYGYTF
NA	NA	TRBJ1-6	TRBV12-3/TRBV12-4	TGTGCCAGCAGTTTTCCGGGTAATTCACCCCTCCACTTT	CASSFPGNSPLHF
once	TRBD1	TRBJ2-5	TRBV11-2	TGTGCCAGCAGCTTAGATGGGACAGGGGGATTTGAGACCCAGTACTTC	CASSLDGTGGFETQYF
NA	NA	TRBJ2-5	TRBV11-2	TGTGCCAGCAGCCCCCCGGGACTTGGGACCCAGTACTTC	CASSPPGLGTQYF
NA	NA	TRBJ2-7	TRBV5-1	TGCGCCAGCAGCGGGGGGACCGCCAGAGGCGAGCAGTACTTC	CASSGGTARGEQYF
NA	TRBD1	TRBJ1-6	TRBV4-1	TGCGCCAGCACCCCAACCGGACAGGGGGGTTCACCCCTCCACTTT	CASTPTGQGGSPLHF
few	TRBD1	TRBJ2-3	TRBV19	TGTGCCAGTAGTATAGGGCAGGGGGCGACAGATACGCAGTATTTT	CASSIGQGATDTQYF
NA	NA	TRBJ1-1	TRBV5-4	TGTGCCAGCAGCTTGGCAGGCGGACAGAAGAACACTGAAGCTTTCTTT	CASSLAGGQKNTEAFF
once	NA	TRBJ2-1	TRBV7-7	TGTGCCAGCAGCCCAGACTTAGATCGGGGGCAGTTCTTC	CASSPDLDRGQFF
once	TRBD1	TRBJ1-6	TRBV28	TGTGCCAGCAGTTTTGGGGGGGGACAGGGGGCATCACCCCTCCACTTT	CASSFGGGQGASPLHF
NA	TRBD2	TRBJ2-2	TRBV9	TGTGCCAGCAGCGTAGGTAGCGGGAGGATCGGCGGGGAGCTGTTTTTT	CASSVGSGRIGGELFF
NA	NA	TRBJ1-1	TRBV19	TGTGCCAGTAGTATAGCGGGGATGAACACTGAAGCTTTCTTT	CASSIAGMNTEAFF
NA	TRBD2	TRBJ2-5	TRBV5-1	TGCGCCAGCAGCGAGGGACTAGCGGGAGAAGAGACCCAGTACTTC	CASSEGLAGEETQYF
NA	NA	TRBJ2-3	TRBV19	TGTGCCAGTAGTCATATGGGGGCGTCTAGCACAAGAGATACGCAGTATTTT	CASSHMGASSTRDTQYF
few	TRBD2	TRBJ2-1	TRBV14	TGTGCCAGCAGCCTAAGGACTAGCGGGAGGCCTGGCTACAATGAGCAGTTCTTC	CASSLRTSGRPGYNEQFF
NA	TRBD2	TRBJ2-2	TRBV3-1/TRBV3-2	TGTGCCAGCAGCCAAGAAGGGAGAATAGCGGGAGGGATTAAGGTCGGGGAGCTGTTTTTT	CASSQEGRIAGGIKVGELFF
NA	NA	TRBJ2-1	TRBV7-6	TGTGCCAGCAGCAACCGACTTTCCGGTGAGCAGTTCTTC	CASSNRLSGEQFF
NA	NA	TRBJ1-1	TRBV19	TGTGCCAGTGGCCGGCGGGCGAACACTGAAGCTTTCTTT	CASGRRANTEAFF
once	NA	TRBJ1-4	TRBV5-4	TGTGCCAGCAGCTTGGCCGGGTCAACTAATGAAAAACTGTTTTTT	CASSLAGSTNEKLFF
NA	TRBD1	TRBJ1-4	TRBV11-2	TGTGCCAGCAGCTGGGGACAGGGGGCACTTCGCGGTGAAAAACTGTTTTTT	CASSWGQGALRGEKLFF
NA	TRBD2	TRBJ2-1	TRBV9	TGTGCCAGCAGCGTAGATAGGACTAGCGGGAACAATGAGCAGTTCTTC	CASSVDRTSGNNEQFF
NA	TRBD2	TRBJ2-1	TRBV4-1	TGCGCCAGCAGCCGCCCTTCACTAGCGGGAGGGCCTCATGAGCAGTTCTTC	CASSRPSLAGGPHEQFF
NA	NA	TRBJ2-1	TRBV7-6	TGTGCCAGCAGCTTAGTTGGGTCGGGTCGGGCCTACAATGAGCAGTTCTTC	CASSLVGSGRAYNEQFF
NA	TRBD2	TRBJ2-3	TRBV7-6	TGTGCCAGCAGCATGGGACTAGCGGGAGAAGGTACACAAGATACGCAGTATTTT	CASSMGLAGEGTQDTQYF
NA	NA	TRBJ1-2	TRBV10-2	TGCGCCAGCAGTGAGTTCAGGTACTATGGCTACACCTTC	CASSEFRYYGYTF
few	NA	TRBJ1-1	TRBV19	TGTGCCAGTAGTCTAGCGCTTATCCGGGCCCCGATAAGGGGCACTGAAGCTTTCTTT	CASSLALIRAPIRGTEAFF
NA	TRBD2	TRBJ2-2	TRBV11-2	TGTGCCAGCAGCCTGGTGGGGGGGGACACCGGGGAGCTGTTTTTT	CASSLVGGDTGELFF
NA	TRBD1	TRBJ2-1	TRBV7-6	TGTGCCAGCAACAGAAACAGGGGGCCCTCTTATGAGCAGTTCTTC	CASNRNRGPSYEQFF
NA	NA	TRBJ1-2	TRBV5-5	TGTGCCAGCAGCCCCACGCTCGGGGGTAACTATGGCTACACCTTC	CASSPTLGGNYGYTF
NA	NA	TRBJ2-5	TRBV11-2	TGTGCCAGCAGCTTACGGGGAGAGACCCAGTACTTC	CASSLRGETQYF
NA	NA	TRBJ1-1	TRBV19	TGTGCCAGTAGTATAGGGAGGGGCCTCCGAGGGGTGAACACTGAAGCTTTCTTT	CASSIGRGLRGVNTEAFF
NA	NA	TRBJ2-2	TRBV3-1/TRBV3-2	TGTGCCAGCAGCATGGGACTGGTGAGCACCGGGGAGCTGTTTTTT	CASSMGLVSTGELFF
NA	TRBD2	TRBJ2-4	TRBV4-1	TGCGCCAGCAGCCATCCTAGCGGGAGGGGAGCCAAAAACATTCAGTACTTC	CASSHPSGRGAKNIQYF
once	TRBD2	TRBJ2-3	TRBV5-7	TGTGCCAGCACCTTAGCTACTAGCGGGAGGCCCTCTAGCACAGATACGCAGTATTTT	CASTLATSGRPSSTDTQYF
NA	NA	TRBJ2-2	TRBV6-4	TGTGCCAGCAGTGAAAAACTGAACACCGGGGAGCTGTTTTTT	CASSEKLNTGELFF
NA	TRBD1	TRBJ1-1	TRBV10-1	TGCGCCAGCAGTGAGTGGGACAGGGAGAATGGGGTCACTGAAGCTTTCTTT	CASSEWDRENGVTEAFF
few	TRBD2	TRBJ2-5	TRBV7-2	TGTGCCAGCAGCCTAGGACTAGCGGGAGTCCAAGAGACCCAGTACTTC	CASSLGLAGVQETQYF
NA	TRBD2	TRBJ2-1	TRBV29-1	TGCAGCATACTAGCGGAAGGCTCCTACAATGAGCAGTTCTTC	CSILAEGSYNEQFF
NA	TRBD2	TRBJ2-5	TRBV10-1	TGCGCCAGCTCTCAGCGGGAGGGCCTGAAAGAGACCCAGTACTTC	CASSQREGLKETQYF
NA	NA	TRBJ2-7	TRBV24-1	TGTGCCACCAGTGCCACTAGCTCCTACGAGCAGTACTTC	CATSATSSYEQYF
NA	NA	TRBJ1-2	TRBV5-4	TGTGCCAGCAGCTTGGGGGCAGATTCTAACTATGGCTACACCTTC	CASSLGADSNYGYTF
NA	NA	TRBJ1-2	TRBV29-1	TGCAGCGCCCCTCAGAGGGATGTTCATGGCTACACCTTC	CSAPQRDVHGYTF
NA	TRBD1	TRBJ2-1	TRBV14	TGTGCCAGCAGCCAACTCTGGGACGGGACAGCCGAACCGGAGCAGTTCTTC	CASSQLWDGTAEPEQFF
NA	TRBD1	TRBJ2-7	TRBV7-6	TGTGCCAGCAGCCGGGGGGACAGGGGGCAGTACGAGCAGTACTTC	CASSRGDRGQYEQYF
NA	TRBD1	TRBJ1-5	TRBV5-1	TGCGCCAGCAGCCCCGGACAGGCGAATCAGCCCCAGCATTTT	CASSPGQANQPQHF
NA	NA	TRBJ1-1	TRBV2	TGTGCCAGCAGTGAAGCAATGGGCGGGGAGACTGAAGCTTTCTTT	CASSEAMGGETEAFF
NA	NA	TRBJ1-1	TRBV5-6	TGTGCCAGCAGCTTGGGTCCGGTGTGGAACACTGAAGCTTTCTTT	CASSLGPVWNTEAFF
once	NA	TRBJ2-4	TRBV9	TGTGCCAGCAGCGGGTCCCTGGGCTTAGCCAAAAACATTCAGTACTTC	CASSGSLGLAKNIQYF
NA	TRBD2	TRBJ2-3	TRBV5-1	TGCGCCAGCAGCCTCGGGACTAGCGGGGATACTTACACAGATACGCAGTATTTT	CASSLGTSGDTYTDTQYF
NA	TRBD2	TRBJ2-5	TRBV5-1	TGCGCCAGCAGATCGATAGCGGGAGTAGAGACCCAGTACTTC	CASRSIAGVETQYF
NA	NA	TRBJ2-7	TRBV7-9	TGTGCCAGCAGCTTAGATGCGGAGTGGACCTACGAGCAGTACTTC	CASSLDAEWTYEQYF
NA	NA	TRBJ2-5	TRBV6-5	TGTGCCAGCAGTTACCGGGTATGGGAGACCCAGTACTTC	CASSYRVWETQYF
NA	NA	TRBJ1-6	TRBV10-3	TGTGCCATCAGTGAGTCGGGGGGAAGTAATTCACCCCTCCACTTT	CAISESGGSNSPLHF
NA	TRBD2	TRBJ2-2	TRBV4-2	TGTGCCCCAGGGGCTAGCGGGTTCGGTGGGCTGTTTTTT	CAPGASGFGGLFF
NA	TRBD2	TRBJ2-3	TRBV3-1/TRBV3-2	TGTGCCAGCAGCCCCAGATACCCCGGACTAGCGGGAGTTGAGGGGACAGATACGCAGTATTTT	CASSPRYPGLAGVEGTDTQYF
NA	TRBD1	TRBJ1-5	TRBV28	TGTGCCAGCAGTAAGACAGGACAGGGGGCCCGGAGGTCCCAGCATTTT	CASSKTGQGARRSQHF
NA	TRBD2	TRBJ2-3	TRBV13	TGTGCCAGCAGCCAGACTAGCGGCACAGATACGCAGTATTTT	CASSQTSGTDTQYF